The clone carrying this TCR beta chain was counted only a few times. Its antigen is unidentified. The data are from a study of graft-versus-host responses after intestinal transplantation. Looking at the study overall: Anti-thymocyte globulin was used for induction in all recipients, who then took tacrolimus and steroids for around 3 years. Findings and caveats of the study: Detected in recipient marrow were GvH clones, some of which were first observed in ileum or blood. Researchers found peak circulating GvH clone levels linked to early post-transplant HvG declines. Across patients carrying graft-donor T cell macrochimerism, allografts held high graft-versus-host to host-versus-graft clonal ratios.

The protocol was immunoSEQ multiplex PCR, while the TCRdb copy is restricted to in-frame clones and leaves out a portion. The sample consists of about 86,000 clones, 90% to 95% of them appearing once. The germline V gene encodes CDR1 MNHNS and CDR2 SASEGT. The CDR3 has 15 amino acids. The junction had 3 bases not matched to a gene; V was cut back by 2 bases and J by 3 bases. The source material was unstimulated CD8+ T cells sorted from spleen or lymph node cells, sampled before intestinal transplant. The V gene is TRBV6-1, the J gene TRBJ2-7; 11 nucleotides align to TRBD1. This TCR was recovered from a human donor who received an intestinal transplant. DNA for the CDR3: TGTGCCAGCAGTGAACTCGGGACAGGGGGCTACGAGCAGTACTTC. Its protein is CASSELGTGGYEQYF.